This T cell receptor beta chain is drawn from a study of T cells in tuberculosis. Latent tuberculosis screening used tuberculin skin test and IGRA at entry. The V gene's germline CDR1 is MNHNS and CDR2 SASEGT. This CDR3 is 14 amino acids long. Trimming took 7 bases from V and 0 from J, leaving 12 bases between them. This clone has only a few counts. Sequencing was performed with immunoSEQ multiplex PCR; in TCRdb, only in-frame clones are kept and a portion is missing. In the table there are around 35,000 clones, over 90% of which are singletons. Specimen: PBMCs. The TCR was taken from a donor aged 10 to 29 with latent tuberculosis or without tuberculosis infection. The chain links TRBV6-1 to TRBJ1-1, with no clear D. CDR3 protein: CASIIAGMNTEAFF. The CDR3 DNA reads TGTGCCAGCATAATTGCAGGTATGAACACTGAAGCTTTCTTT.